This T cell receptor (beta chain) was retrieved from a study of T cells in Graves' hyperthyroidism and ophthalmopathy. About the study: Peripheral blood was taken when the disease was first diagnosed, before any treatment began.

Regions amplified from RNA transcripts were the TCR beta CDR3 regions. Using the HTBI primer set, a first-round RT-PCR was run on the TCR CDR3. TCRdb itself ran the multiplex PCR reads through MiXCR, one entry per CDR3 protein. The sample records more than 500,000 distinct CDR3 sequences, about 15% being singletons. Study-wide findings and caveats: Researchers found most expanded thyroid clonotypes above 0.001 in blood as well.

Germline V gene data show CDR1 as MNHEY and CDR2 as SVGAGI. This CDR3 is 14 amino acids long. The V end was cut by 6 bases, the J end by 13 bases, with 24 bases between. A remark on this clonotype: Antigen specificity is unknown.

Researchers barred patients who had uncontrolled infection, other autoimmune disease, pregnancy or lactation. The receptor was derived from a woman aged 25 to 39 with Graves' ophthalmopathy. Sequencing used blood. V gene TRBV6-5 combines with J gene TRBJ2-5; no reliable D call. DNA for the CDR3: TGTGCCAGCAGCCTACTCGATAGTAGGGTCCTCCTGTACTTC. Translation gives CASSLLDSRVLLYF.